The text below deals with one T cell receptor (beta chain). At least ten counts were recorded for this clone. The target of this receptor is not known. No base-level quality is on record; no much larger clone is a single base apart. The cohort comprised some 680 healthy bone marrow donors. Cohort members were all nominally healthy when sampled, although unrecorded immune exposures were likely present. The donor was CMV seronegative and was included in the group of a few hundred seronegative cohort members. Every donor gave a peripheral blood sample, and the peripheral blood mononuclear cells from that sample were used for TCR beta sequencing. The Qiagen DNeasy Blood Extraction Kit was used to extract genomic DNA from the blood cell samples. These data are taken from a study of cytomegalovirus exposure and HLA in healthy donors (dated by TCRdb to about 2017). About the study as a whole: According to an earlier analysis of several hundred of the donors, roughly 180 million T cells yielded roughly 100 million unique TCR beta sequences and roughly 280 Gb of sequence data. An early release that covered about 640 HLA-typed donors contained approximately 300 gigabases of sequencing data and some 87 million unique TCR sequences. Of the roughly 400 genotyped donors, 65% to 90% fell in the genetic ancestry cluster associated with self-reported Caucasian donors. The study aimed to test whether signatures of past pathogen exposure could be identified by cataloging public T cell receptors. The study profiled the T cell repertoires of about 640 subjects by immunosequencing and related them to cytomegalovirus serostatus. Along with the approximately 650-subject first cohort, a separate validation cohort of about 110 different subjects was used. To predict cytomegalovirus infection status, the study combined high-throughput TCR immunosequencing, statistical association of individual TCRs with disease status, and machine learning. A later analysis re-examined previously published TCR beta repertoires from more than 650 donors and added high-resolution HLA genotyping to investigate patterns of TCR occurrence. In the later analysis, no new phenotypic data were used to find candidate immune exposures; instead, reliance was placed on TCR beta sequences and their occurrence across donors. An earlier analysis of 500 to 750 of the donors applied high-throughput TCR beta sequencing to assess whether each TCR beta V gene segment acted as functional or pseudogenic. Donor age, sex, ethnicity and CMV serostatus were compiled together with the repertoire data. A later genetic analysis took genome-wide SNP genotypes for about 55% of the roughly 700 donors and used that subset as a discovery cohort. All discovery cohort repertoires had been generated using a single sequencing platform. HLA typing covered class I and class II loci at four-digit resolution. Typing coverage varied by locus: roughly 629-630 donors for A, B, C, DRB1 and DQB1; roughly 500 for DQA1; nearly 610 for DPA1; around 450 for DPB1. Roughly 5 DR-DQ haplotypes were handled as single units for association and clustering, since linkage in the cohort was strong. Among 398 genotyped donors of the cohort, an average of roughly 240,000 unique TCR beta nucleotide sequences were sequenced per donor, approximately 20% of them non-productive. General conclusions and limits of the study: A later genetic analysis associated a missense DCLRE1C variant with V-gene and J-gene trimming of TCR beta chains, and an independent cohort replicated the association. Some IMGT-functional V segments, including TRBV6-2 and TRBV6-3, could not be told apart with the 87-base-pair reads, so those segments were excluded. According to the authors, the approach could potentially be generalized to other disease states and immunological phenotypes. In a later genetic analysis, fewer N-insertions in productive TCRs were reported among donors in an Asian-associated ancestry cluster than the approximately 630-donor mean. In vitro tests confirmed that a few of the cytomegalovirus-associated TCR beta chains recognize cytomegalovirus antigens. According to a later analysis, parvovirus B19, influenza, CMV and Epstein-Barr virus appeared linked to several top co-occurrence clusters. Because counts were too low, about 18 rarely observed V segments, including chromosome 9 orphons, were left out of the earlier analysis of some 600 of the donors. According to a later analysis, most CMV-associated TCR beta chains appeared to be HLA-restricted, and the HLA associations seemed to be driven largely by CMV exposure. Presence/absence analyses assumed roughly uniform sequencing depth across donors, an assumption that may not hold. For the cohort, immune exposure information was limited to CMV serostatus. In a later analysis, 16,951 TCR beta sequences were associated with specific HLA alleles at a false discovery rate of 0.05. Because some donors lacked HLA typing at each locus, the association tests relied only on the typed subset. In a later analysis, HLA-associated TCR beta chains were found to be more clonally expanded and to have lower generation probabilities than equally common non-associated chains. The study listed over 150 TCR beta chains as associated with cytomegalovirus. In a later analysis, the rate of TCR association differed among HLA loci, with DRB1 alleles having the most associated TCRs and HLA-C alleles having the fewest. While some public TCRs were present in many individuals, most TCR sequences turned up only very rarely across donors. An earlier analysis of 587 of the donors showed that most TCR beta V segments appeared in productive rearrangements either about 87% or about 30% of the time, which broadly matched IMGT annotations. Assigning TCR associations to individual alleles was difficult when HLA alleles, especially DR and DQ, strongly co-occurred. A further reported finding was that TCR beta sequences accurately predicted the HLA-A and HLA-B alleles for most subjects in the first cohort. In this cohort, only TCR beta chains were sequenced, and detectable features were limited by the absence of alpha or paired-chain data. Correlated functional status among segregating V segments might be attributable to linkage disequilibrium, but an unknown experimental factor could not be ruled out. A cluster of highly shared sequence variants was judged likely to represent a technical artifact of the sequencing pipeline. The classifier was reported to diagnose cytomegalovirus status with high specificity and sensitivity in both the original and validation cohorts.

At the junction V is shortened by 3 bases and J by 8 bases, with 16 bases in between. The germline V gene gives CDR1 as MDHEN and CDR2 as SYDVKM. The CDR3 has 14 amino acids, counting the end cysteine and phenylalanine. Of all the DNA, just the CDR3 is kept, 42 bases in frame from base 1. Libraries were made using the immunoSEQ multiplex PCR assay. For the multiplex PCR, a mixture combining 60 forward primers for TCR Vbeta segments and 13 reverse primers for TCR Jbeta segments was used. Amplification of the CDR3 region of rearranged TCR beta genes was performed with a multiplex PCR assay on genomic DNA. Amplified TCR beta libraries were sequenced as 87-base-pair reads on the Illumina HiSeq System. The paper's processing steps were these. In a later analysis, 77 million or so unique TCR beta chains were counted across the approximately 670 repertoires, and roughly 11 million of these chains were shared by at least two donors. A nearest-neighbor algorithm error-corrected the raw reads and collapsed the reads into unique sequences, merging closely related sequences to remove PCR and sequencing errors. To assign V, D and J gene segments, CDR3 sequences were aligned to IMGT reference sequences. Each retained sequence needed at least a six-nucleotide match to both a V gene segment and a J gene segment. Rearrangements were classified as productive when the CDR3 lacked stop codons and remained in frame with V and J, and all other rearrangements were classified as non-productive. Following IMGT convention, CDR3 was defined as the stretch from the second conserved V-encoded cysteine up to the conserved J-encoded phenylalanine. The earlier analysis of fewer than 700 of the donors excluded sequences that lacked an unambiguous match to a single V gene segment. In an earlier analysis of roughly 600 of the donors, a V segment was called functional when productive rearrangements were above 56.7%, and segregating when the standard deviation between donors exceeded 5%. To diagnose cytomegalovirus status from the catalog of TCR beta chain sequences, a statistical classification framework was built. In a later analysis, TCR nucleotide sequences were compared against IMGT/GENE-DB human TR gene sequences so that V and J genes could be assigned. Using the TCRdist pipeline, a later analysis assigned CDR3 sequences along with most-parsimonious VDJ recombination scenarios. A later analysis defined each TCR beta chain by its CDR3 amino acid sequence plus V-gene family, and excluded reads lacking a unique V-gene family. As a way to deal with suspected cross-contamination and a sequencing artifact, a later analysis dropped 500 to 700 nucleotide sequences that were highly shared and had low generation probability. For each public chain, a later analysis derived a clonal expansion index from normalized ranks of inferred template counts within each repertoire. Generation probabilities in a later analysis came from a VDJ recombination model fitted to out-of-frame rearrangements, and those results were checked against IGoR. A later analysis scored TCR-TCR, TCR-HLA and TCR-CMV co-occurrence with hypergeometric tests, applying a repertoire-size bias correction to TCR pairs. A later analysis estimated false discovery rates by permuting HLA or CMV assignments 20 times. In a later analysis, co-occurring TCRs were grouped using DBSCAN, and TCRdist sequence similarity was added for clustering within HLA-allele-positive subsets. Repertoires with fewer than 30,000 or more than 120,000 public chains were left out of co-occurrence clustering, as were about five repertoires with anomalous nucleotide sharing. The source is immuneACCESS, and TCRdb retained only in-frame sequences with V and J called. Part of the clones is not carried over; for the studies checked, unresolved V genes explain less than half of this, and the remainder is unexplained. For V, J and clone size, that table is used; D and trimming come from the DNA. In this sample the table shows around 200,000 clones, about 69% of which occur a single time. 2.5% to 3.5% of the sample is in the top ten clones.

The sequence came from a male donor in good health and CMV-seronegative. The V and J segments used are TRBV28 and TRBJ1-2, and perhaps TRBD1 as D gene, on 6 matching bases. The source material was PBMCs. The CDR3 region: CASSFGGAVDGYTF. The DNA is TGTGCCAGCAGTTTTGGGGGGGCGGTTGACGGCTACACCTTC.